Described below is a single T cell receptor (beta chain) sequence and its context. Its antigen specificity is not known. No base quality values were provided; no much bigger clone lies one nucleotide off. This specimen comes from a study of blood T cell repertoires in COVID-19 (dated by TCRdb to between 2020 and 2021). Study-level background: Samples from collaborators originated in the United States, Italy and Spain and spanned both the acute and convalescent phases of COVID-19. The prospective study material was composed of cDNA or gDNA derived from T cells, B-cell-depleted T cells, or PBMCs. The dataset comprised deeply sampled blood TCRbeta repertoires from subjects exposed to, actively infected with, or recovered from COVID-19. The repertoires were released in a freely available public database meant as a resource for research on the immune response to SARS-CoV-2. The samples were drawn from two sources: the first 160 participants of the ongoing ImmuneRACE study, and approximately 1,300 subjects contributed by 6 global collaborators. The sample metadata nearly always contained a de-identified subject ID, COVID-19 status, age in years and sex. Where HLA class I and class II types were available, the types were taken from metadata supplied by the sample provider, not from assay-based typing.

V is cut by 3 bases and J by 6 bases, and the space between the germline ends is 10 bases. From the germline V gene (reference sequence), CDR1 is SGHNT and CDR2 is YYREEE. The CDR3 holds 13 amino acids from the cysteine to the phenylalanine. Solely the CDR3 DNA is kept, with 39 bases framed from the first base. What the work shows at the level of the full study, not this receptor alone: The quantity of clinical and demographic metadata differed by source and by participant and was supplied without curation.

Participants in the prospective study were aged roughly 18 to 90 years, lived in approximately 26 United States geographic areas, and enrolled through a virtual design. In the prospective study, participants were assigned to cohorts based on the clinical history participants reported in a screening survey and a study questionnaire. For ImmuneRACE Cohort 3, a participant was defined as recovered based on two consecutive negative NP/OP PCR tests, clearance by a healthcare professional, or resolution of symptoms. Mobile phlebotomists in the prospective study collected whole blood, serum and a nasopharyngeal or oropharyngeal swab from every participant. Prospective study participants could optionally give additional blood draws and questionnaires over an approximately two-month period. Prospective study blood samples were shipped either frozen or at room temperature before DNA extraction. TCRbeta CDR3 regions were amplified from genomic DNA using the immunoSEQ Assay, a bias-controlled multiplex PCR. The paper's data handling went like this. Within the assay, amplification of reference gene primers was used to estimate how many nucleated cells each sample contained. To quantify the absolute abundance of each unique TCRbeta CDR3 rearrangement, sequence reads were collapsed and filtered. For each sample, productive Simpson clonality was calculated as the square root of Simpson's diversity index across productive rearrangements. In TCRdb, the immuneACCESS table is reduced to in-frame sequences with V and J assigned. These tables do not hold every clone; where another copy was compared, an unresolved V gene accounts for under half, and the others remain unexplained. V, J and clone size are those of that table, while D and trimming were read from the DNA. Recorded for this sample are around 300,000 clones; roughly nine tenths of them occurred a single time. The ten largest clones represent 1.7% of the sample.

The rearranged chain carries TRBV5-4 and TRBJ2-1; too little of a D gene remains to name it. The TCR originated in a woman between 40 and 50 years old who had recovered from COVID-19. Sequenced input: PBMCs or T cells enriched from blood (not recorded which). The CDR3 reads as follows: CASSSPSANEQFF. The nucleotide sequence reads TGTGCCAGCAGCTCCCCGAGTGCCAATGAGCAGTTCTTC.